Listed below are T cell receptor beta chains from one sample, sequenced in a study of neurological immune-mediated disorders. TCRdb itself ran the 5' RACE reads through MiXCR, one entry per CDR3 protein. The sample comprises around 69,000 distinct CDR3 sequences, 4.5% of which are singletons, and approximately 6.9% rests with the top ten. The source material was PBMCs. These receptors all stem from a man aged 25 to 40 with multiple sclerosis. CDR3s include the opening cysteine and the closing phenylalanine or tryptophan. The D gene is left open where the match is weak. The listing skips clone size in some rows; elsewhere it reads once, few, many or a size class.

J gene: TRBJ1-2
V gene: TRBV20-1
D gene: TRBD1
clone size: many
CDR3 length: 13
CDR3 protein: CSAWDSLNYGYTF
CDR3 DNA: TGCAGTGCTTGGGACAGTCTAAACTATGGCTACACCTTC

J gene: TRBJ1-1
V gene: TRBV6-5
D gene: NA
clone size: many
CDR3 length: 11
CDR3 protein: CASGRGTEAFF
CDR3 DNA: TGTGCCAGCGGTAGGGGAACTGAAGCTTTCTTT

J gene: TRBJ1-4
V gene: TRBV5-8
D gene: TRBD1
clone size: many
CDR3 length: 17
CDR3 protein: CASSWDRVLATNEKLFF
CDR3 DNA: TGTGCCAGCAGCTGGGACAGGGTTCTTGCAACTAATGAAAAACTGTTTTTT

J gene: TRBJ2-7
V gene: TRBV3-1
D gene: TRBD2
clone size: many
CDR3 length: 15
CDR3 protein: CASSHGLAGDYEQYF
CDR3 DNA: TGTGCCAGCAGCCACGGACTAGCGGGGGACTACGAGCAGTACTTC

J gene: TRBJ1-4
V gene: TRBV2
D gene: NA
clone size: many
CDR3 length: 14
CDR3 protein: CASSTEGTNEKLFF
CDR3 DNA: TGTGCCAGCAGTACAGAAGGAACTAATGAAAAACTGTTTTTT

J gene: TRBJ1-1
V gene: TRBV20-1
D gene: NA
clone size: many
CDR3 length: 12
CDR3 protein: CSARGERAEAFF
CDR3 DNA: TGCAGTGCTAGAGGGGAACGGGCTGAAGCTTTCTTT

J gene: TRBJ1-6
V gene: TRBV5-1
D gene: TRBD1
clone size: many
CDR3 length: 15
CDR3 protein: CASSWTDRENSPLHF
CDR3 DNA: TGCGCCAGCAGCTGGACCGACAGGGAGAATTCACCCCTCCACTTT

J gene: TRBJ1-1
V gene: TRBV7-9
D gene: NA
clone size: many
CDR3 length: 12
CDR3 protein: CASREGNTEAFF
CDR3 DNA: TGTGCCAGCAGGGAGGGGAACACTGAAGCTTTCTTT

J gene: TRBJ2-3
V gene: TRBV5-1
D gene: TRBD2
clone size: NA
CDR3 length: 16
CDR3 protein: CASSLSPGLDADTQYF
CDR3 DNA: TGCGCCAGCAGCCTTAGCCCCGGACTAGACGCAGATACGCAGTATTTT

J gene: TRBJ1-2
V gene: TRBV5-1
D gene: NA
clone size: many
CDR3 length: 14
CDR3 protein: CASSLGQLEYGYTF
CDR3 DNA: TGCGCCAGCAGCTTGGGACAGCTCGAGTATGGCTACACCTTC

J gene: TRBJ1-2
V gene: TRBV5-1
D gene: TRBD1
clone size: NA
CDR3 length: 12
CDR3 protein: CASSRPAGQATF
CDR3 DNA: TGCGCCAGCAGCCGACCGGCAGGACAGGCCACCTTC

J gene: TRBJ2-5
V gene: TRBV4-2
D gene: NA
clone size: many
CDR3 length: 15
CDR3 protein: CASSPGTSFQETQYF
CDR3 DNA: TGTGCCAGCAGCCCCGGTACTAGCTTCCAAGAGACCCAGTACTTC

J gene: TRBJ2-7
V gene: TRBV12-3/TRBV12-4
D gene: TRBD1
clone size: many
CDR3 length: 15
CDR3 protein: CASSLTPQGRGEQYF
CDR3 DNA: TGTGCCAGCAGTTTAACACCACAGGGGAGAGGCGAGCAGTACTTC

J gene: TRBJ1-5
V gene: TRBV5-1
D gene: NA
clone size: few
CDR3 length: 14
CDR3 protein: CASSFGGVEEPQHF
CDR3 DNA: TGCGCCAGCAGCTTCGGAGGGGTTGAGGAGCCCCAGCATTTT

J gene: TRBJ1-2
V gene: TRBV7-9
D gene: NA
clone size: many
CDR3 length: 14
CDR3 protein: CASSPGTTGHGYTF
CDR3 DNA: TGTGCCAGCAGCCCGGGGACTACGGGTCATGGCTACACCTTC

J gene: TRBJ2-3
V gene: TRBV5-1
D gene: TRBD2
clone size: many
CDR3 length: 15
CDR3 protein: CASSFSGDSTDTQYF
CDR3 DNA: TGCGCCAGCAGCTTTAGCGGGGATAGCACAGATACGCAGTATTTT

J gene: TRBJ1-3
V gene: TRBV2
D gene: NA
clone size: many
CDR3 length: 15
CDR3 protein: CASSEGQRSGNTIYF
CDR3 DNA: TGTGCCAGCAGTGAGGGGCAGCGCTCTGGAAACACCATATATTTT

J gene: TRBJ1-1
V gene: TRBV7-9
D gene: NA
clone size: many
CDR3 length: 15
CDR3 protein: CASSSPSRGSTEAFF
CDR3 DNA: TGTGCCAGCAGCTCCCCCTCGAGGGGTAGTACTGAAGCTTTCTTT

J gene: TRBJ2-1
V gene: TRBV7-9
D gene: NA
clone size: many
CDR3 length: 11
CDR3 protein: CASSLATEPFF
CDR3 DNA: TGTGCCAGCAGCCTAGCTACAGAGCCGTTCTTC

J gene: TRBJ1-5
V gene: TRBV3-1
D gene: NA
clone size: few
CDR3 length: 15
CDR3 protein: CASSPRGIRNQPQNF
CDR3 DNA: TGTGCCAGCAGCCCCAGGGGTATTAGGAATCAGCCCCAGAATTTT

J gene: TRBJ2-1
V gene: TRBV18
D gene: NA
clone size: NA
CDR3 length: 15
CDR3 protein: CASSTPSRGKNEQFF
CDR3 DNA: TGTGCCAGCTCAACCCCTTCCAGGGGTAAAAATGAGCAGTTCTTC

J gene: TRBJ2-3
V gene: TRBV4-1
D gene: TRBD1
clone size: many
CDR3 length: 16
CDR3 protein: CASSQDDRGGTDTQYF
CDR3 DNA: TGCGCCAGCAGCCAAGACGACAGGGGCGGGACAGATACGCAGTATTTT

J gene: TRBJ2-4
V gene: TRBV5-1
D gene: NA
clone size: NA
CDR3 length: 13
CDR3 protein: CASSLLGGNIQYF
CDR3 DNA: TGCGCCAGCAGCCTTCTCGGGGGCAACATTCAGTACTTC

J gene: TRBJ1-2
V gene: TRBV29-1
D gene: TRBD1
clone size: many
CDR3 length: 14
CDR3 protein: CSASGTGKSYGYTF
CDR3 DNA: TGCAGCGCCTCCGGGACAGGGAAGAGCTATGGCTACACCTTC

J gene: TRBJ2-3
V gene: TRBV20-1
D gene: NA
clone size: many
CDR3 length: 13
CDR3 protein: CSASTWGPDTQYF
CDR3 DNA: TGCAGTGCCTCGACATGGGGCCCAGATACGCAGTATTTT

J gene: TRBJ2-1
V gene: TRBV5-6
D gene: TRBD2
clone size: NA
CDR3 length: 14
CDR3 protein: CASSLAGGPSEQFF
CDR3 DNA: TGTGCCAGCAGCTTGGCGGGGGGGCCCAGTGAGCAGTTCTTC

J gene: TRBJ1-2
V gene: TRBV12-3/TRBV12-4
D gene: NA
clone size: NA
CDR3 length: 12
CDR3 protein: CASSMSGYGYTF
CDR3 DNA: TGTGCCAGCAGCATGTCGGGGTATGGCTACACCTTC

J gene: TRBJ1-2
V gene: TRBV29-1
D gene: NA
clone size: NA
CDR3 length: 12
CDR3 protein: CSVGKESDGYTF
CDR3 DNA: TGCAGCGTTGGAAAGGAGTCAGATGGCTACACCTTC

J gene: TRBJ1-5
V gene: TRBV4-1
D gene: TRBD1
clone size: many
CDR3 length: 19
CDR3 protein: CASSQDRDGRGRGNQPQHF
CDR3 DNA: TGCGCCAGCAGCCAAGATCGGGATGGGAGGGGGCGAGGGAATCAGCCCCAGCATTTT

J gene: TRBJ1-2
V gene: TRBV27
D gene: NA
clone size: few
CDR3 length: 14
CDR3 protein: CASSLSREHYGYTF
CDR3 DNA: TGTGCCAGCAGTTTATCGAGAGAGCACTATGGCTACACCTTC